One and the same sample provided the 23 T cell receptor beta chains below, sequenced in a study of PD-1 blockade in classical Hodgkin lymphoma. Each patient's relapse followed autologous stem cell transplantation, and brentuximab vedotin exposure varied. Profiling relied on immunoSEQ multiplex PCR, and the TCRdb table lists in-frame clones only, not all of them. The sample has about 7,300 clones, over 65% seen once. The sample was peripheral blood mononuclear cells (PBMCs), taken before the second cycle of nivolumab. These receptors originate from a human donor with classical Hodgkin lymphoma.

This chain uses TRBV5-4 with TRBJ2-7; D gene ambiguous. The ends were cut back, 4 bases at V and 0 bases at J, with 14 bases in the middle. There are 15 residues in the CDR3. Germline V gene sequence: CDR1 SGHNT, CDR2 YYREEE (reference sequence). CDR3 in DNA: TGTGCCAGCAGCCTGACAAGGATCCCCTCCTACGAGCAGTACTTC. This sequence encodes CASSLTRIPSYEQYF.

The V gene is TRBV29-1, the J gene TRBJ2-1, with 8 bases fitting TRBD2. V lost 3 bases, J lost 6 bases, and 4 bases stayed unmatched. Germline lookup yields CDR1 SQVTM and CDR2 ANQGSEA. The length of the CDR3 is 13 residues. CDR3 bases: TGCAGCGTTGAGGGGACTAGGGCCAATGAGCAGTTCTTC. It yields the protein CSVEGTRANEQFF.

This clone was observed a handful of times. J is TRBJ2-1 and V is TRBV5-4, with TRBD2 identical over 12 bases. In germline, CDR1 is SGHNT, CDR2 YYREEE (reference sequence). CDR3 length: 16 amino acids. J gave up 5 bases and V 0 bases, and 3 bases lay outside the gene matches. The CDR3: CASSLVRTSGDNEQFF. In nucleotides, the CDR3 is TGTGCCAGCAGCTTGGTGAGGACTAGCGGGGACAATGAGCAGTTCTTC.

The rearrangement joins TRBV7-9 to TRBJ1-5; D is unclear. Germline lookup yields CDR1 SEHNR and CDR2 FQNEAQ (reference sequence). Trimming stripped 5 bases from V and 4 bases from J, with 9 bases between. The CDR3 runs to 13 residues. The CDR3 reads CASSQQRNQPQHF. Written as DNA, the CDR3 is TGTGCCAGCAGCCAACAGCGAAATCAGCCCCAGCATTTT.

The rearrangement links TRBV15 to TRBJ2-7; D possibly matches TRBD1 or TRBD2 (6 bases each). The V end was cut by 0 bases, the J end by 3 bases, with 27 bases between. Germline-derived CDR1 and CDR2 are LNHNV and YYDKDF (reference sequence). The CDR3 extends over 20 amino acids. The CDR3 loop is CATSRDYWSGRQARNYEQYF. The DNA of the CDR3 is TGTGCCACCAGCAGAGATTACTGGTCCGGGAGACAGGCGCGAAACTACGAGCAGTACTTC.

This clone was seen a handful of times. The chain links TRBV29-1 to TRBJ2-1, with a tentative D call TRBD2 (5 bases). V was shortened by 4 bases and J by 7 bases, with 14 bases between the two germline ends. The CDR3 runs to 13 residues. The V gene's germline CDR1 is SQVTM and CDR2 ANQGSEA. The CDR3 here is CSVVRSGTNEQFF. The CDR3 nucleotides read TGCAGCGTTGTTAGATCGGGAACGAATGAGCAGTTCTTC.

The CDR3 coding sequence is TGTGCCAGCAGCCCCTTAACTAGCGCATCCTACGAGCAGTACTTC. It encodes CASSPLTSASYEQYF. The chain is built from TRBV7-8 and TRBJ2-7; 7 bases fit TRBD2. CDR1 is SGHVS, CDR2 FQNEAQ, per germline. The CDR3 consists of 15 residues. J was trimmed by 1 base and V by 5 bases; bases with no gene match: 8.

The genes are TRBV20-1 and TRBJ2-5; D gene unclear. Germline CDR1 is DFQATT and CDR2 is SNEGSKA (reference sequence). Deletions cut 0 bases from V and 5 bases from J, with 4 bases between. This CDR3 is 11 amino acids long. CDR3: CSARDWETQYF. The CDR3 DNA reads TGCAGTGCTAGAGATTGGGAGACCCAGTACTTC.

This clone was recorded a few times. The rearrangement uses TRBV12-2 and TRBJ2-2; the D call of TRBD2 is as the table states it, not checked on the DNA. TRBV12-2 is listed as a pseudogene. There are 17 residues in the CDR3. The CDR3 reads CASRPSGGLASTGELFF. The CDR3 DNA sequence: TGTGCAAGTCGCCCCTCTGGGGGACTAGCCTCGACCGGGGAGCTGTTTTTT.

In its sample, this clone was seen a few times. The chain recombines TRBV6-1 with TRBJ2-7; unclear D gene. V lost 6 bases and J lost 2, with 11 bases in between. This CDR3 is 13 amino acids long. CDR1 and CDR2 from the germline V gene are MNHNS and SASEGT. Written as DNA, the CDR3 is TGTGCCAGCAGCACCGGGCCTACCTACGAGCAGTACTTC. It is translated as CASSTGPTYEQYF.

The chain employs TRBV7-3 and TRBJ2-1, with TRBD1 identical over 8 bases. V was clipped by 6 bases and J by 3 bases; unmatched bases: 7. CDR1 is SGHTA, CDR2 FQGTGA, per germline. CDR3 length equals 15 residues. The CDR3 reads CASSSTGGSYNEQFF. In DNA, the CDR3 is TGTGCCAGCAGTTCTACAGGGGGGAGCTACAATGAGCAGTTCTTC.

The CDR3 reads CASSTEGRSTDTQYF. The CDR3 DNA is TGTGCCAGTAGTACAGAAGGGCGGAGCACAGATACGCAGTATTTT. This chain connects TRBV19 to TRBJ2-3; the D is unclear. Trimming stripped 4 bases from V and 0 bases from J, with 11 bases between. Germline lookup yields CDR1 LNHDA and CDR2 SQIVND (reference sequence). The length of the CDR3 is 15 residues.

The chain couples TRBV27 to TRBJ2-7; 15 positions match TRBD2. The CDR3 is made up of 19 amino acids. CDR1 is MNHEY and CDR2 is SMNVEV in the germline V gene (reference sequence). The trim removed 2 bases at V and 2 bases at J, leaving 10 bases unmatched. CDR3 protein: CASSLPGLAGGPGPYEQYF. DNA of the CDR3: TGTGCCAGCAGTTTACCCGGACTAGCGGGAGGGCCGGGGCCCTACGAGCAGTACTTC.

The count of this clone is one. CDR3 sequence (DNA): TGTGCCAGCAGCGTCGGGACAGCTCAAAATGAGCAGTTCTTC. Protein product: CASSVGTAQNEQFF. The V gene is TRBV6-4, the J gene TRBJ2-1, with 7 nucleotides matching TRBD1. The V segment lost 6 bases and the J segment 7 bases; nucleotides outside the gene matches: 9. Germline V gene lookup returns CDR1 MRHNA and CDR2 SNTAGT. This CDR3 comprises 14 residues.

This chain connects TRBV7-9 to TRBJ2-3, with 8 positions matching TRBD2. J lost 1 base, V lost 5 bases, and 5 bases had no gene match. CDR1 is SEHNR and CDR2 is FQNEAQ in the germline V gene (reference sequence). This CDR3 has 15 residues. CDR3 nucleotides: TGTGCCAGCAGCCCCCAGACTAGCGGCACAGATACGCAGTATTTT. Its protein product is CASSPQTSGTDTQYF.

This chain uses TRBV7-8 with TRBJ2-7; D unresolved. Germline V gives CDR1 SGHVS, CDR2 FQNEAQ. This CDR3 spans 14 amino acids. Trimming stripped 8 bases from V and 0 bases from J, with 14 bases between. CDR3 coding DNA: TGTGCCAGCGCGACTGGGAAGAGCTCCTACGAGCAGTACTTC. Residues: CASATGKSSYEQYF.

The rearrangement uses TRBV19 and TRBJ1-4; the D is unclear. Germline V gene lookup returns CDR1 LNHDA and CDR2 SQIVND (reference sequence). Deletions cut 5 bases from V and 4 bases from J, with 14 bases between. This CDR3 has 15 amino acids. CDR3 nucleotides: TGTGCCAGTAGTTCCCCGGACGGAATTAATGAAAAACTGTTTTTT. This sequence encodes CASSSPDGINEKLFF.

The rearrangement links TRBV19 to TRBJ2-7; D is tentatively TRBD1 or TRBD2 (5 bases each). Per germline, CDR1 LNHDA and CDR2 SQIVND (reference sequence). Trimming shortened V by 4 bases and J by 4 bases, and 17 bases separated the two germline ends. This CDR3 is 15 amino acids long. CDR3 region: CASSRTRDGVYEQYF. For the CDR3, the DNA is TGTGCCAGTAGTAGAACTCGGGACGGTGTTTACGAGCAGTACTTC. The complete variable domain, with remaining parts taken from reference TRBV19 and TRBJ2-7, reads DGGITQSPKYLFRKEGQNVTLSCEQNLNHDAMYWYRQDPGQGLRLIYYSQIVNDFQKGDIAEGYSVSREKKESFPLTVTSAQKNPTAFYLCASSRTRDGVYEQYFGPGTRLTVT.

The rearrangement joins TRBV18 to TRBJ2-7; maybe TRBD1 (5 bases). The CDR3 totals 14 residues. The ends were cut back, 1 base at V and 3 bases at J, with 10 bases in the middle. Per the germline V gene, CDR1 is KGHSH and CDR2 is LQKENI. This chain's CDR3 is CASSPRRQNYEQYF. The CDR3 DNA reads as TGTGCCAGCTCACCACGAAGACAGAACTACGAGCAGTACTTC. Supplemented by reference TRBV18 and TRBJ2-7, the full variable domain reads NAGVMQNPRHLVRRRGQEARLRCSPMKGHSHVYWYRQLPEEGLKFMVYLQKENIIDESGMPKERFSAEFPKEGPSILRIQQVVRGDSAAYFCASSPRRQNYEQYFGPGTRLTVT.

A remark on this clone: Given a much more abundant clone one base away, this may be a read error. The same CDR3 can be traced to other DNA sequences in this sample. The chain employs TRBV7-6 and TRBJ2-1; TRBD2 matches at 8 bases. The V segment lost 1 base and the J segment 4 bases; nucleotides outside the gene matches: 12. Looked up from germline, CDR1 is SGHVS and CDR2 is FNYEAQ. The CDR3 sequence is 18 residues long. This chain's CDR3 is CASSLGISGRGPYNEQFF. The DNA of the CDR3 is TGTGCCAGCAGCTTAGGTATAAGCGGGAGAGGCCCTTACAATGAGCAGTTCTTC.

The chain is built from TRBV28 and TRBJ2-1; the match to TRBD2 covers 9 bases. The CDR3 is 15 residues long. Trimming cost V 3 bases and J 7 bases; bases outside gene matches: 7. Germline CDR1 is MDHEN and CDR2 is SYDVKM. CDR3 residues: CASSFVAGGGNEQFF. CDR3 in DNA: TGTGCCAGCAGTTTTGTTGCGGGAGGGGGGAATGAGCAGTTCTTC.

This clone was seen more than once but under ten times. The chain uses TRBV5-1 and TRBJ2-7; D may be TRBD1 (5 bases). CDR1 and CDR2 (germline): SGHRS, YFSETQ. Between the trimmed V and J ends, which lost 2 bases and 5 bases, there was a span of 8 bases. The CDR3 loop spans 12 amino acids. The chain's CDR3 is CASSFLGDEQYF. The CDR3 DNA is TGCGCCAGCAGCTTCTTAGGGGACGAGCAGTACTTC.

J is TRBJ2-1 and V is TRBV7-9; 7 bases line up with TRBD1. Germline CDR1 SEHNR, CDR2 FQNEAQ (reference sequence). J gave up 10 bases and V 5 bases, and 17 bases lay outside the gene matches. This CDR3 has 16 amino acids. The CDR3: CASSQGVTGVYGEQFF. CDR3 in DNA: TGTGCCAGCAGCCAGGGGGTGACAGGCGTCTATGGAGAGCAGTTCTTC.